These 7 T cell receptor beta chains were sequenced from one sample in a study of T cells after yellow fever vaccination. TCRdb reprocessed the 5' RACE reads with MiXCR, giving one entry per CDR3 protein. Among over 20,000 distinct CDR3 sequences, under 7% were seen once, and the ten largest hold about 11%. The starting material was PBMCs, either bulk or a sorted T-cell subset (CD4+, CD8+, memory, or dextramer-sorted; not recorded which), obtained 15 days after the yellow fever booster vaccination. The source of these receptors is a man younger than 45 who received the YFV17D yellow fever vaccine.

The sample holds many counts of this clonotype. The rearrangement links TRBV7-2 to TRBJ2-1, with 10 positions matching TRBD2. Germline V gives CDR1 SGHTA, CDR2 FQGNSA. This CDR3 has 14 residues. The V segment lost 4 bases and the J segment 9 bases; nucleotides outside the gene matches: 6. The DNA for the CDR3 is TGTGCCAGCAGCTCCCTAGCGGGAGTTGCTGAGCAGTTCTTC. It yields the protein CASSSLAGVAEQFF.

This clonotype was counted ten times or more. The chain carries TRBV3-1 and TRBJ2-7; TRBD2 might be the D (5 bases). V lost 4 bases, J lost 6 bases, and 19 bases lay in between. The CDR3 loop spans 15 amino acids. Germline V gene sequence: CDR1 LGHDT, CDR2 YNNKEL (reference sequence). CDR3 amino acids: CASSPSRGPNREQYF. CDR3 DNA sequence: TGTGCCAGCAGCCCCTCCCGAGGGCCTAATCGCGAGCAGTACTTC.

This clonotype is deemed medium-sized (0.01 to 0.1%). V usage is TRBV27 and J usage is TRBJ1-2; 9 nucleotides line up with TRBD1. V dropped 5 bases and J dropped 7; count of bases not matched to a gene: 2. Per the germline V gene, CDR1 is MNHEY and CDR2 is SMNVEV (reference sequence). This CDR3 spans 12 amino acids. This chain's CDR3 is CASSTGGFGYTF. The CDR3 nucleotides are TGTGCCAGCAGTACAGGGGGCTTTGGCTACACCTTC.

This clonotype was counted many times. This rearrangement joins TRBV24-1 to TRBJ2-2; 14 bases are a match to TRBD2. This CDR3 has 19 residues. From germline, CDR1 is KGHDR and CDR2 SFDVKD. V dropped 4 bases and J dropped 5; count of bases not matched to a gene: 11. For the CDR3, the DNA is TGTGCCACCAGTGAACCTCGACCCGGGACTAGCGGGAGTACCGGGGAGCTGTTTTTT. Residues: CATSEPRPGTSGSTGELFF.

This clonotype was seen ten or more times. The V call is TRBV7-8, the J call TRBJ2-1; D ambiguous. The CDR3 totals 12 residues. CDR1 and CDR2 (germline): SGHVS, FQNEAQ. The CDR3 bases are TGTGCTCACGCTCCGGTTTACAATGAGCAGTTCTTC. This sequence encodes CAHAPVYNEQFF.

This clonotype showed up many times. The chain links TRBV3-1 to TRBJ2-7; no firm D call. V dropped 1 base and J dropped 6 bases, with 4 bases sitting between them. There are 11 residues in the CDR3. CDR1 and CDR2 from the germline V gene are LGHDT and YNNKEL (reference sequence). The CDR3 region is CASSQGGEQYF. The DNA for the CDR3 is TGTGCCAGCAGCCAAGGCGGCGAGCAGTACTTC.

At least ten counts were recorded for this clonotype. The chain has TRBV12-3 or TRBV12-4 and TRBJ1-5; D unclear. V was clipped by 5 bases and J by 4 bases, with 12 bases between them. This CDR3 spans 14 amino acids. The CDR3 loop is CASSPVRGNQPQHF. The CDR3 DNA is TGTGCCAGCAGTCCGGTCCGTGGTAATCAGCCCCAGCATTTT.